This T cell receptor (beta chain) was retrieved from a study of T cells after yellow fever vaccination. Template-switching 5'RACE yielded the TCR cDNA; a universal primer site and UMIs were added in the process. Via MiXCR, TCRdb re-called the 5' RACE reads, giving one row per CDR3 protein. The sample includes around 50,000 distinct CDR3 sequences, about 7.4% of them seen just once. This clonotype has ten or more counts. Its antigen remains unidentified. Regarding the study as a whole: Few clonotypes appeared in both CD4 and CD8 compartments. High-abundance clonotypes from the bulk population could contaminate FACS-sorted repertoires.

Germline trimming cut 2 bases from V and 8 bases from J; bases unmatched to any gene: 6. Germline CDR1 is WNHNN and CDR2 is SYGVQD (reference sequence). The CDR3 runs to 16 residues. This clonotype originated in a man younger than 35 who received the YFV17D yellow fever vaccine. Sequencing was performed on CD8+ T cells sorted from PBMCs, taken less than 16 days after the first yellow fever vaccination. The chain carries TRBV10-1 and TRBJ2-1; TRBD2 matches at 13 bases. The CDR3 sequence is CASSEEPGLAGHEQFF. CDR3 in DNA: TGCGCCAGCAGTGAGGAGCCGGGACTAGCGGGACATGAGCAGTTCTTC.